A single sample gave rise to the 6 T cell receptor beta chains below, sequenced in a study of blood T cell repertoires in COVID-19. Data came from immunoSEQ multiplex PCR; TCRdb stores just in-frame clones and leaves some out. The table includes about 530,000 clones, 70% to 90% detected once. The sample comprised peripheral blood. All receptors derive from a woman in her fifties or sixties with COVID-19, enrolled during active disease.

This chain uses TRBV11-3 with TRBJ2-2; tentative D call: TRBD2 (5 bases). Germline assignment: CDR1 SGHNT and CDR2 YENEEA. Trimming stripped 3 bases from V and 8 bases from J, with 10 bases between. The CDR3 covers 13 residues. CDR3 region: CASSFTWTGELFF. In DNA form, the CDR3 reads TGTGCCAGCAGCTTTACATGGACTGGGGAGCTGTTTTTT.

The V call is TRBV19, the J call TRBJ1-1, with D perhaps TRBD1 (6 bases). Germline loops: CDR1 LNHDA, CDR2 SQIVND (reference sequence). This CDR3 region has 13 residues. The CDR3 DNA reads TGTGAACCAGGGGACATATATAACACTGAAGCTTTCTTT. It encodes CEPGDIYNTEAFF. Using reference TRBV19 and TRBJ1-1 for the parts outside the CDR3, the full variable domain is DGGITQSPKYLFRKEGQNVTLSCEQNLNHDAMYWYRQDPGQGLRLIYYSQIVNDFQKGDIAEGYSVSREKKESFPLTVTSAQKNPTAFYLCEPGDIYNTEAFFGQGTRLTVV.

The J gene is TRBJ1-1, the V gene TRBV18; D is possibly TRBD1 (6 bases). Trimming pared 3 bases from V and 4 bases from J, leaving 12 bases between. The CDR3 is 14 residues long. Germline V CDR1 and CDR2: KGHSH, LQKENI. CDR3: CASSPGGGPTEAFF. The CDR3, as DNA: TGTGCCAGCTCACCCGGGGGGGGGCCCACTGAAGCTTTCTTT.

The CDR3 is CASSPGYNQPQHF. CDR3 DNA sequence: TGTGCCAGCAGCCCGGGATATAATCAGCCCCAGCATTTT. This chain links TRBV3-1 (or the pseudogene TRBV3-2) with TRBJ1-5; no reliable D call. V was shortened by 4 bases and J by 4 bases, with 8 bases between the two germline ends. Germline V CDR1 and CDR2: LGHDT, YNNKEL (reference sequence). The CDR3 covers 13 residues.

The J gene is TRBJ2-2, the V gene TRBV30, with a tentative D call TRBD1 (5 bases). Germline V gives CDR1 GTSNPN, CDR2 SVGIG (reference sequence). V was shortened by 3 bases and J by 3 bases, with 11 bases between the two germline ends. The CDR3 is 14 residues long. The CDR3 here is CAWRGLLHTGELFF. Written as DNA, the CDR3 is TGTGCCTGGAGGGGGCTACTCCACACCGGGGAGCTGTTTTTT.

This clone was picked up one time. The CDR3 DNA sequence: TGTGCCATCAGTGAGCCGGGGACACGGGCTGTATATTCACCCCTCCACTTT. It is translated as CAISEPGTRAVYSPLHF. This chain connects TRBV10-3 to TRBJ1-6; D is possibly TRBD1 (6 bases). The CDR3 has 17 residues. Germline V gene lookup returns CDR1 ENHRY and CDR2 SYGVKD. Trimming removed 2 bases from V and 8 bases from J, with 19 bases in between.